This T cell receptor beta chain was recovered during a study of blood T cell repertoires in COVID-19. The wider study: Donors in the United States, Italy and Spain gave samples during acute or convalescent COVID-19. From T cells, B-cell-depleted T cells, or PBMCs came the material, which was cDNA or gDNA.

J lost 6 bases, V lost 1 base, and 4 bases had no gene match. CDR1 and CDR2 (germline): SGDLS, YYNGEE. The CDR3 runs to 14 residues. Sequencing was performed with immunoSEQ multiplex PCR; in TCRdb, only in-frame clones are kept and a portion is missing. The sample yields 300,000 to 350,000 clones, nearly 90% seen once. Participant-given clinical history determined each cohort assignment. This chain connects TRBV9 to TRBJ1-2; 9 bases align to TRBD1. The sequence came from a woman aged 18-35 years with acute COVID-19. Sequencing was performed on PBMCs or T cells enriched from blood (not recorded which). CDR3 in DNA: TGTGCCAGCAGCGTAACCGGGACAGGGCATGGCTACACCTTC. Its protein product is CASSVTGTGHGYTF.